The 11 T cell receptor beta chains below come from one sample, sequenced in a study of blood T cell repertoires in COVID-19. The repertoire was sequenced with immunoSEQ multiplex PCR; TCRdb's copy has only in-frame clones and lacks some. The repertoire holds 200,000 to 250,000 clones, with about 88% as singletons. Sequenced: peripheral blood. All receptors derive from a woman aged 45-60 years with COVID-19, enrolled during active disease.

This chain uses TRBV14 with TRBJ2-1, with 7 bases fitting TRBD1. V was clipped by 4 bases and J by 3 bases; unmatched bases: 3. In germline, CDR1 is SGHDN, CDR2 FVKESK. The CDR3 totals 14 residues. The CDR3 loop reads CASSPWDSYNEQFF. CDR3 DNA sequence: TGTGCCAGCAGCCCTTGGGACAGCTACAATGAGCAGTTCTTC.

V and J are TRBV2 and TRBJ2-5; perhaps TRBD2 as D (6 bases). V dropped 4 bases and J dropped 1 base, with 13 bases sitting between them. Germline V gene lookup returns CDR1 SNHLY and CDR2 FYNNEI. The CDR3 totals 15 residues. CDR3 bases: TGTGCCAGCAGTGTGGAGGGGCCGCCCCAAGAGACCCAGTACTTC. It translates to CASSVEGPPQETQYF.

This sequence joins TRBV19 and TRBJ1-6; D gene ambiguous. V shed 1 base and J shed 10 bases, with 11 bases lying between them. The length of the CDR3 is 14 residues. From germline, CDR1 is LNHDA and CDR2 SQIVND (reference sequence). CDR3 protein: CASSIVEGGSPLHF. The CDR3 DNA reads TGTGCCAGTAGTATAGTTGAGGGAGGCTCACCCCTCCACTTT.

J is TRBJ2-3 and V is TRBV19; 12 bases match TRBD2. CDR1 and CDR2 (germline): LNHDA, SQIVND (reference sequence). The CDR3 is 16 amino acids. Unmatched junction bases numbered 5, after V lost 5 bases and J lost 2 bases. This CDR3 is CASSLGLAGTTDTQYF. DNA for the CDR3: TGTGCCAGTAGTCTAGGACTAGCGGGGACCACAGATACGCAGTATTTT.

The chain links TRBV27 to TRBJ1-1; D uncertain. Germline CDR1 reads MNHEY; CDR2 reads SMNVEV (reference sequence). CDR3 size: 13 residues. V lost 6 bases and J 3 bases, leaving 11 bases between the germline ends. The CDR3 nucleotides read TGTGCCAGCAGCGACAATCCCGACACTGAAGCTTTCTTT. This encodes CASSDNPDTEAFF.

J is TRBJ1-4 and V is TRBV5-5; the match to TRBD1 covers 9 bases. Germline CDR1 and CDR2: SGHKS and YYEKEE (reference sequence). This CDR3 region has 14 residues. V dropped 3 bases and J dropped 8; count of bases not matched to a gene: 5. The CDR3: CASSSRTGEEKLFF. In DNA form, the CDR3 reads TGTGCCAGCAGCTCTAGGACAGGGGAAGAAAAACTGTTTTTT.

The V and J genes are TRBV5-5 and TRBJ2-3; perhaps TRBD1 as D (6 bases). V gave up 4 bases and J gave up 2 bases, with 17 bases separating them. Germline CDR1 and CDR2: SGHKS and YYEKEE (reference sequence). The CDR3 extends over 16 amino acids. DNA for the CDR3: TGTGCCAGCAGCCAAAGGACAGCAATGCTCACAGATACGCAGTATTTT. Translation: CASSQRTAMLTDTQYF.

J is TRBJ1-4 and V is TRBV2, with a possible D match to TRBD1 (6 bases). The V end lost 6 bases, the J end lost 6 bases, and 14 bases lay between the germline ends. The germline V gene has CDR1 SNHLY and CDR2 FYNNEI. This CDR3 comprises 14 residues. Here the CDR3 reads CASRPRDKDEKLFF. The DNA for the CDR3 is TGTGCCAGCAGACCCCGGGACAAGGATGAAAAACTGTTTTTT.

This sequence joins TRBV7-9 and TRBJ2-2; no clear D gene. This CDR3 comprises 12 residues. Trimming removed 7 bases from V and 3 bases from J, with 6 bases in between. CDR1 and CDR2 from the germline V gene are SEHNR and FQNEAQ (reference sequence). CDR3 sequence: CASIPYTGELFF. In nucleotides, the CDR3 is TGTGCCAGCATTCCCTACACCGGGGAGCTGTTTTTT. The variable domain in full, with the rest retrieved from reference TRBV7-9 and TRBJ2-2, is DTGVSQNPRHKITKRGQNVTFRCDPISEHNRLYWYRQTLGQGPEFLTYFQNEAQLEKSRLLSDRFSAERPKGSFSTLEIQRTEQGDSAMYLCASIPYTGELFFGEGSRLTVL.

The J gene is TRBJ2-1, the V gene TRBV30; 11 bases map to TRBD1. The CDR3 length is 15 residues. The trim removed 3 bases at V and 8 bases at J, leaving 9 bases unmatched. Germline CDR1 and CDR2: GTSNPN and SVGIG (reference sequence). The CDR3 DNA is TGTGCCTGGAGAGGTGGACAGGGGGCGAAGGATGAGCAGTTCTTC. Amino acids: CAWRGGQGAKDEQFF.

This chain connects TRBV11-3 to TRBJ2-3, with unresolved D. The CDR3 runs to 13 residues. The germline CDR1 and CDR2 sequences are SGHNT and YENEEA. Trimming left V 2 bases short and J 4 bases short, with 7 bases between. The CDR3 DNA is TGTGCCAGCAGCTTAAATTTCGCAGATACGCAGTATTTT. It is translated as CASSLNFADTQYF.